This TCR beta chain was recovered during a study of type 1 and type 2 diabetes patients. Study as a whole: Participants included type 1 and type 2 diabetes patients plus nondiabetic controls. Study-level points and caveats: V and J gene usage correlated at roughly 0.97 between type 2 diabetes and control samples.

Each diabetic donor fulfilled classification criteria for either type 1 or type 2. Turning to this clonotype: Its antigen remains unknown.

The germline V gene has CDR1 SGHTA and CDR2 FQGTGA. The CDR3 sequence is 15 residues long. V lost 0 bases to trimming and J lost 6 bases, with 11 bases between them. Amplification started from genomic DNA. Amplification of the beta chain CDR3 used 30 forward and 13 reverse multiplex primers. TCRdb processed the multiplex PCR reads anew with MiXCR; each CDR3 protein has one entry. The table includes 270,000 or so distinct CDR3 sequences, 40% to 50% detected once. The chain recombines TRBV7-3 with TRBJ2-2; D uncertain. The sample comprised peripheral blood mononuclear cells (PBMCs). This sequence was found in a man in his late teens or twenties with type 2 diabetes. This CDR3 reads CASSLTPSSPGELFF. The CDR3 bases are TGTGCCAGCAGCTTAACACCCAGCAGTCCCGGGGAGCTGTTTTTT.